The 2 T cell receptor beta chains listed next were all sequenced from one sample in a study of regulatory T cells in long-lasting Graves disease. Arm-PCR of CDR3 regions with iRepertoire HTBI primers generated TCR beta libraries. TCRdb redid the calling of the multiplex PCR reads with MiXCR, one entry per CDR3 protein. The top ten hold roughly 10% of the sample, which has 450,000 to 700,000 distinct CDR3 sequences, approximately 12% seen once. Sample time point: newly diagnosed GD, antithyroid drugs for less than 3 months. After RNA was extracted from PBMCs, the TCR library was made from it. This sample also belongs to another study, concerning T cells in Graves' hyperthyroidism and ophthalmopathy.

The sample was peripheral blood mononuclear cells (PBMCs), taken at new diagnosis, from a patient treated with antithyroid drugs. The origin of the receptors is a man younger than 40 with Graves disease.

The genes are TRBV7-6 and TRBJ2-7; the D is unclear. Trimming left V 0 bases short and J 6 bases short, with 9 bases between. Germline CDR1 is SGHVS and CDR2 is FNYEAQ. The CDR3 contains 13 residues. Here the CDR3 reads CASSLARSAEQYF. CDR3 DNA sequence: TGTGCCAGCAGCTTAGCAAGGTCAGCCGAGCAGTACTTC.

This clonotype was observed at least ten times. The J gene is TRBJ2-2, the V gene TRBV6-1; D gene unclear. The CDR3 runs to 11 residues. Looked up from germline, CDR1 is MNHNS and CDR2 is SASEGT. Trimming took off 10 bases at V and 6 bases at J, with 9 bases between the two ends. For the CDR3, the DNA is TGTGCCAAGCTCCGGGCCGGGGAGCTGTTTTTT. It specifies CAKLRAGELFF.